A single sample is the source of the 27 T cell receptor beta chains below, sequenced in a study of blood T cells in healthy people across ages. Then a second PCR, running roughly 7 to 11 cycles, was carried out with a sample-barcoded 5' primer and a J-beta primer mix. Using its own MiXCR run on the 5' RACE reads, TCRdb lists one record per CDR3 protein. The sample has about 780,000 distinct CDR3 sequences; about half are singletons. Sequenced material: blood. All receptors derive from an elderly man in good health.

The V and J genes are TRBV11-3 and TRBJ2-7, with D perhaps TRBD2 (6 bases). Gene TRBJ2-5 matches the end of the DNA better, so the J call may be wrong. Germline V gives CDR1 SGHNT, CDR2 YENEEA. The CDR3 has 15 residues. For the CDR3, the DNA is TGTGCCAGCAGCTTAGTGAGCACTAGCCGAGAGACCCAGTACTTC. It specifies CASSLVSTSRETQYF.

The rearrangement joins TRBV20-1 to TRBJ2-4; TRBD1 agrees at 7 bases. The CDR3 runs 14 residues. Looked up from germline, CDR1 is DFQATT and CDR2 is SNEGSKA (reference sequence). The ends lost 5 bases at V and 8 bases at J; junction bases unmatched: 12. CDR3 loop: CSAPTGQREDIQYF. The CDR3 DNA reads TGCAGTGCTCCGACGGGACAGAGAGAGGACATTCAGTACTTC.

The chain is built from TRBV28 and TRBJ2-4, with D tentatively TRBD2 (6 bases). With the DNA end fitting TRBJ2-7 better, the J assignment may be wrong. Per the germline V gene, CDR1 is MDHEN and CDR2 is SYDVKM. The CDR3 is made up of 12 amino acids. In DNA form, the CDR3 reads TGTGCCACCCTAGCGTTCCCCTACGAGCAGTACTTC. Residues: CATLAFPYEQYF.

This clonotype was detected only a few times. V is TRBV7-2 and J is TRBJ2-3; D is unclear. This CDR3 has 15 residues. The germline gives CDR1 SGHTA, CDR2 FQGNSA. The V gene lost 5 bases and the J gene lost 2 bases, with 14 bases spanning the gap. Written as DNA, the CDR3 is TGTGCCAGCAGCCCTCGAGCCAGCAACACAGATACGCAGTATTTT. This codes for CASSPRASNTDTQYF.

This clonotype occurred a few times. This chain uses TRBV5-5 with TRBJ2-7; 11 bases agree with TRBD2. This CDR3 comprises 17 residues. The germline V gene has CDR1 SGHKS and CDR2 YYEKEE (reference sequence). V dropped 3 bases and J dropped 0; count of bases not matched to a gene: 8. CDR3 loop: CASSSGTSGLSSYEQYF. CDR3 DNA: TGTGCCAGCAGCTCCGGGACTAGCGGTCTGAGCTCCTACGAGCAGTACTTC.

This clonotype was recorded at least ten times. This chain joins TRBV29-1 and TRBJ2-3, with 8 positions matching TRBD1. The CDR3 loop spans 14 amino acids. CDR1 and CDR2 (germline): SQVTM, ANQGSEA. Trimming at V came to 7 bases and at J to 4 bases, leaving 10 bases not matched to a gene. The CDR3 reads CSERTGQVSDTQYF. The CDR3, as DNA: TGCAGCGAAAGGACGGGACAGGTATCAGATACGCAGTATTTT.

The DNA for the CDR3 is TGTGCCAGCAGCTTAGCCGGCGAGGGGAGGGGGAAATATGAGCAGTACTTC. Protein sequence: CASSLAGEGRGKYEQYF. V is TRBV11-3 and J is TRBJ2-5, with a weak D call TRBD2 (7 bases). The CDR3 is 17 residues long. V lost 1 base and J 11 bases, leaving 26 bases between the germline ends. The germline V gene encodes CDR1 SGHNT and CDR2 YENEEA.

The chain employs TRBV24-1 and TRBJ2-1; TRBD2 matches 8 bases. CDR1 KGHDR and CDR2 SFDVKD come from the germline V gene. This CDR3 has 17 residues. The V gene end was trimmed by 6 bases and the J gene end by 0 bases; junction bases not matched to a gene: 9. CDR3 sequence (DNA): TGTGCCACCAGTCCTGAGGCGGGAGGCCTCTCCTACAATGAGCAGTTCTTC. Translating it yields CATSPEAGGLSYNEQFF.

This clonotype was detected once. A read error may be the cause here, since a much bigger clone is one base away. CDR3 residues: CASSQEQGIEQYF. The CDR3 bases are TGTGCCAGCAGCCAGGAACAGGGTATCGAGCAGTACTTC. The V and J genes are TRBV3-1 and TRBJ2-5; tentative D call: TRBD1 (6 bases). TRBJ2-7 matches the DNA end more closely, so the J call is doubtful. The CDR3 spans 13 residues. The germline V gene encodes CDR1 LGHDT and CDR2 YNNKEL (reference sequence).

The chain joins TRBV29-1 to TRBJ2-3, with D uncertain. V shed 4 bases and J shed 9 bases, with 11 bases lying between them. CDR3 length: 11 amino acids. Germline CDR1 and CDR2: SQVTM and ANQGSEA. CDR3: CSVARVDTQYF. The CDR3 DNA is TGCAGCGTTGCAAGGGTCGACACGCAGTATTTT.

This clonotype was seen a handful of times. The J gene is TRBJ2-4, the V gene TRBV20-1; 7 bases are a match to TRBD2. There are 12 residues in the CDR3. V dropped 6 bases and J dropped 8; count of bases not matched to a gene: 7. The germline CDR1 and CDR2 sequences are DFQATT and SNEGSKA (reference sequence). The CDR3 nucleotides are TGCAGTGCGCCAAGCGGGAAACACATTCAGTACTTC. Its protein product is CSAPSGKHIQYF.

DNA of the CDR3: TGTGCCAGCAGAAGCGGGGGTCTAGTTACAGATACGCAGTATTTT. Its protein is CASRSGGLVTDTQYF. The chain combines TRBV2 with TRBJ2-3, with TRBD2 matching 8 bases. The CDR3 runs 15 residues. V was clipped by 6 bases and J by 3 bases; unmatched bases: 8. CDR1 and CDR2 from the germline V gene are SNHLY and FYNNEI.

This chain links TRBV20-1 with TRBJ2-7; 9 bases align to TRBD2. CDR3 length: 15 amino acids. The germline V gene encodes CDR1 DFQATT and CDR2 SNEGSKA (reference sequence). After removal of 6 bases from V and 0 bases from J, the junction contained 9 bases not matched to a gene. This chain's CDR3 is CSAVTSGDISYEQYF. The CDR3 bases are TGCAGTGCCGTGACTAGCGGTGACATCTCCTACGAGCAGTACTTC.

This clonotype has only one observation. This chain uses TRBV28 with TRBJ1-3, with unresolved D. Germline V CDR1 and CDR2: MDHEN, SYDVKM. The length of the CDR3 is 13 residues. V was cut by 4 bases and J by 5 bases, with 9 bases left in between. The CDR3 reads CASSSSQRNTIYF. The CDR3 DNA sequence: TGTGCCAGCAGTTCCTCACAGAGAAACACCATATATTTT. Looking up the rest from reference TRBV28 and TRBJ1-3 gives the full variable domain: DVKVTQSSRYLVKRTGEKVFLECVQDMDHENMFWYRQDPGLGLRLIYFSYDVKMKEKGDIPEGYSVSREKKERFSLILESASTNQTSMYLCASSSSQRNTIYFGEGSWLTVV.

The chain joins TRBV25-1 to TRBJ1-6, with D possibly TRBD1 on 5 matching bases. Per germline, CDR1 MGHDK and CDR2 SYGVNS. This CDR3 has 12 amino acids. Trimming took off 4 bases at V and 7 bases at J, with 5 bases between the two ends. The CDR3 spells CASSGTNSPLHF. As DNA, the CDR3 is TGTGCCAGCAGTGGGACAAATTCACCCCTCCACTTT.

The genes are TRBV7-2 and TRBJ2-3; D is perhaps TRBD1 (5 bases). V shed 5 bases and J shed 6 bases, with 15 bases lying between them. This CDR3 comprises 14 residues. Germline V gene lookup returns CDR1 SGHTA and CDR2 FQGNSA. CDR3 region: CASSLLGPMDTQYF. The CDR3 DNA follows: TGTGCCAGCAGCCTATTGGGGCCTATGGATACGCAGTATTTT.

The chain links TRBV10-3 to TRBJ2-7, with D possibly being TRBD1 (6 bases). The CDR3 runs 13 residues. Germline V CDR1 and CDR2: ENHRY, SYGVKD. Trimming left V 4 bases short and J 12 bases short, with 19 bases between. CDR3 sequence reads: CAISVETEGVRYF. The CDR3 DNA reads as TGTGCCATCAGTGTGGAGACAGAGGGGGTTCGGTACTTC.

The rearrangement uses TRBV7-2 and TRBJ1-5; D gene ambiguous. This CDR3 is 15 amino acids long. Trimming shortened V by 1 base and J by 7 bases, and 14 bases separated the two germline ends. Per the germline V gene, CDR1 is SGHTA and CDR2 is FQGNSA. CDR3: CASSLVLGSGQPQHF. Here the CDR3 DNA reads TGTGCCAGCAGCTTAGTTCTGGGGTCGGGGCAGCCCCAGCATTTT.

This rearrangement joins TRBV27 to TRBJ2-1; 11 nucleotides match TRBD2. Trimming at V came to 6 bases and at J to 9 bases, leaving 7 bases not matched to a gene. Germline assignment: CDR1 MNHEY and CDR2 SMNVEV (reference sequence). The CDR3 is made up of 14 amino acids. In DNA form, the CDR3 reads TGTGCCAGCAGCCTACTAGCGGGAGTGAGTGAGCAGTTCTTC. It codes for CASSLLAGVSEQFF.

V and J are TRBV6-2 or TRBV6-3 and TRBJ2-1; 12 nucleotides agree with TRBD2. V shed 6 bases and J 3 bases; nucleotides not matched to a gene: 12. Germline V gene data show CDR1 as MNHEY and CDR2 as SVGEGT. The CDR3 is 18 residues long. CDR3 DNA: TGTGCCAGCAGCACACTAGCGGGAGGCCCCCATAACTACAATGAGCAGTTCTTC. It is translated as CASSTLAGGPHNYNEQFF.

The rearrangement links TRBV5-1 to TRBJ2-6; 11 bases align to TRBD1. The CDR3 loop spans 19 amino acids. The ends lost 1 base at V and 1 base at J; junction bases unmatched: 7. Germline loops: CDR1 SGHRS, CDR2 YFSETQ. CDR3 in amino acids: CASSLTGTGGSSGANVLTF. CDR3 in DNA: TGCGCCAGCAGCTTGACCGGGACAGGGGGAAGTTCTGGGGCCAACGTCCTGACTTTC.

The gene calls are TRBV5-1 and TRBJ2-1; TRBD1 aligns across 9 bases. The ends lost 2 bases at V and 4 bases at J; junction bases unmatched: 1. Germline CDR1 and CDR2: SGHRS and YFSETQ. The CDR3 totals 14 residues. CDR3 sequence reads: CASSFGTGYNEQFF. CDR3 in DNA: TGCGCCAGCAGCTTCGGGACAGGGTACAATGAGCAGTTCTTC.

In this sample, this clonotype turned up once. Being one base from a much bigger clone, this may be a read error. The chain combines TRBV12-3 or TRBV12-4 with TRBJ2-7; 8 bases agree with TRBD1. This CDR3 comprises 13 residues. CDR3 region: CAGRQTGAYEQYF. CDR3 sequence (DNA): TGTGCCGGCAGACAGACAGGGGCCTACGAGCAGTACTTC.

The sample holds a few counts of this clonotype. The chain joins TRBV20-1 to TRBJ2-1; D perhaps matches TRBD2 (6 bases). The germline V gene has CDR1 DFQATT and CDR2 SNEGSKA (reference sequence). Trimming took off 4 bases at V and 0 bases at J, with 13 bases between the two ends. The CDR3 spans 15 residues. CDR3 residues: CSAKTIAVSYNEQFF. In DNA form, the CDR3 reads TGCAGTGCTAAAACAATAGCGGTCTCCTACAATGAGCAGTTCTTC.

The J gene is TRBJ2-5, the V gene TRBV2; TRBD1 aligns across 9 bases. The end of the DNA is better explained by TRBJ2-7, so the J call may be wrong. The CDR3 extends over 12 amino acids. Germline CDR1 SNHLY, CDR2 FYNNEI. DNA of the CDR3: TGTGCCATCATGACAGGGGGCTACGAGCAGTACTTC. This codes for CAIMTGGYEQYF.

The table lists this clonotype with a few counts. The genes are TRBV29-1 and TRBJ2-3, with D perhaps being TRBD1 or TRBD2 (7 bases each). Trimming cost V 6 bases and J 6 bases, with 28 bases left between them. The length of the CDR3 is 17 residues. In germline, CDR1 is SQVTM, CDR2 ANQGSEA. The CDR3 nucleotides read TGCAGCGTCAGGGGACAGACGGGACTACCCTCCGCGGATACGCAGTATTTT. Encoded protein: CSVRGQTGLPSADTQYF.

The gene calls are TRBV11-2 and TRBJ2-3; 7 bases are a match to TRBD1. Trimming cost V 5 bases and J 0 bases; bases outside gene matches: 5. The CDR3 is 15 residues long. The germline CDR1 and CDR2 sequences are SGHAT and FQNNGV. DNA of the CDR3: TGTGCCAGCAGCGATAGACAGGGAAGCACAGATACGCAGTATTTT. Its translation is CASSDRQGSTDTQYF.